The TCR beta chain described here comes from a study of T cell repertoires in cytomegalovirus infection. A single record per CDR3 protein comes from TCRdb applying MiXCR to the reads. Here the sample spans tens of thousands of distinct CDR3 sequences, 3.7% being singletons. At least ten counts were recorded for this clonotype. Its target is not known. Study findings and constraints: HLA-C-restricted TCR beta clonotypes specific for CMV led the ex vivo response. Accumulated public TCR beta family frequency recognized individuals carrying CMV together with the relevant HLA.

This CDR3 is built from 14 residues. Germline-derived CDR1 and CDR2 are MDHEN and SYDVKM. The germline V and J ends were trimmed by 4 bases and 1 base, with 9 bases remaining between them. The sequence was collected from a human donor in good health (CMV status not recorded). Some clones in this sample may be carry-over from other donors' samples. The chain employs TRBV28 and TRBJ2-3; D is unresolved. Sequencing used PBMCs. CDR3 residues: CASSWATRTDTQYF. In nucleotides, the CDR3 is TGTGCCAGCAGTTGGGCTACTCGCACAGATACGCAGTATTTT. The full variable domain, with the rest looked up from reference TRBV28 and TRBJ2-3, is DVKVTQSSRYLVKRTGEKVFLECVQDMDHENMFWYRQDPGLGLRLIYFSYDVKMKEKGDIPEGYSVSREKKERFSLILESASTNQTSMYLCASSWATRTDTQYFGPGTRLTVL.